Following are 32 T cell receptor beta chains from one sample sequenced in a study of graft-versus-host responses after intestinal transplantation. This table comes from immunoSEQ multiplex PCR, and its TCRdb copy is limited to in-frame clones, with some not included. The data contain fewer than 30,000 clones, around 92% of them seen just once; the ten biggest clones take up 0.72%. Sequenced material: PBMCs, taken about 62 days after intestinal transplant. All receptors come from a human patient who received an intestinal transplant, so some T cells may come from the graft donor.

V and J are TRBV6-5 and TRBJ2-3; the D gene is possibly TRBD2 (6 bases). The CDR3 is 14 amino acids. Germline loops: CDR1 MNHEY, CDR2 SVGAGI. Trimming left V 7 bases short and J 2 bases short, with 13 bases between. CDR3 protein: CASKFGGDTDTQYF. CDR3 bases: TGTGCCAGCAAGTTCGGGGGAGACACAGATACGCAGTATTTT.

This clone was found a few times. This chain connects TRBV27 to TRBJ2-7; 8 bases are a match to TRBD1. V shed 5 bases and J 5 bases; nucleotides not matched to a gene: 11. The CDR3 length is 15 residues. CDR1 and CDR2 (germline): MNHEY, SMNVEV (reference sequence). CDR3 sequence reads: CASSNLRTGLHEQYF. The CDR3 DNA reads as TGTGCCAGCAGTAACCTACGGACAGGGCTCCACGAGCAGTACTTC.

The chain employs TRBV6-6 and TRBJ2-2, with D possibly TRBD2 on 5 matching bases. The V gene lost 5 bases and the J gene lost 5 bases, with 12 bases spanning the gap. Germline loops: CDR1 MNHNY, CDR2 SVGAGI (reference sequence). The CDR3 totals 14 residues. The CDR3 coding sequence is TGTGCCAGCAGTGACTTTAGGAGGACCGGGGAGCTGTTTTTT. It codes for CASSDFRRTGELFF.

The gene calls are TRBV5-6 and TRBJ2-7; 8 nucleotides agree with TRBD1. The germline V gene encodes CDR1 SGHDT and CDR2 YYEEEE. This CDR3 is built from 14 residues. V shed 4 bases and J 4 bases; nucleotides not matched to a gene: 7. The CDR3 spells CASSPGQVGYEQYF. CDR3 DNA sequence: TGTGCCAGCAGCCCGGGACAGGTTGGGTACGAGCAGTACTTC.

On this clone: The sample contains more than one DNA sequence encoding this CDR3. CDR3 amino acids: CASSYSGANVLTF. In nucleotides, the CDR3 is TGTGCCAGCAGTTACTCTGGGGCCAACGTCCTGACTTTC. The gene calls are TRBV27 and TRBJ2-6; D is ambiguous. The CDR3 consists of 13 residues. Trimming stripped 4 bases from V and 0 bases from J, with 1 base between. Germline values: CDR1 MNHEY, CDR2 SMNVEV (reference sequence). Full variable domain (remainder filled in from reference TRBV27 and TRBJ2-6): EAQVTQNPRYLITVTGKKLTVTCSQNMNHEYMSWYRQDPGLGLRQIYYSMNVEVTDKGDVPEGYKVSRKEKRNFPLILESPSPNQTSLYFCASSYSGANVLTFGAGSRLTVL.

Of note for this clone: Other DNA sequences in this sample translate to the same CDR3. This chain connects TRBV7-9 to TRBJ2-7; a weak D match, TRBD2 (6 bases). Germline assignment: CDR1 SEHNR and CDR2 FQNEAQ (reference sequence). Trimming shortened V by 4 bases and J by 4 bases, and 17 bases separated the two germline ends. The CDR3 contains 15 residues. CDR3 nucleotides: TGTGCCAGCAGCTATGGGTTGGGGGGTATGTACGAGCAGTACTTC. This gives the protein CASSYGLGGMYEQYF.

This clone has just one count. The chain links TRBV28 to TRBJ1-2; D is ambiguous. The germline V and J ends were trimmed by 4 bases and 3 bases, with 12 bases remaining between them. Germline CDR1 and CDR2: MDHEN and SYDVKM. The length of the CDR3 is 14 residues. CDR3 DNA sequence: TGTGCCAGCAGTTCCGGCCCTTCCGACTATGGCTACACCTTC. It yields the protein CASSSGPSDYGYTF.

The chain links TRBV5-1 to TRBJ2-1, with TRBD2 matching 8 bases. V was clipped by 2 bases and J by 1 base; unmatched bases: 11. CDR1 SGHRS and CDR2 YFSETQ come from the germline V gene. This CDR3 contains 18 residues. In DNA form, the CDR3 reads TGCGCCAGCAGCTTTAACCAGCGGGAGAGCGTATCCTACAATGAGCAGTTCTTC. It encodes CASSFNQRESVSYNEQFF.

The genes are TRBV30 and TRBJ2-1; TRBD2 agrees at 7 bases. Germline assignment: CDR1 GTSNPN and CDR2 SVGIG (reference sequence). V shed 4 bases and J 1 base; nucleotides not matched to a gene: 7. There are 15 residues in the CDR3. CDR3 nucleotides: TGTGCCTGGATCCCTCGAGCGGGATCCTACAATGAGCAGTTCTTC. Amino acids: CAWIPRAGSYNEQFF.

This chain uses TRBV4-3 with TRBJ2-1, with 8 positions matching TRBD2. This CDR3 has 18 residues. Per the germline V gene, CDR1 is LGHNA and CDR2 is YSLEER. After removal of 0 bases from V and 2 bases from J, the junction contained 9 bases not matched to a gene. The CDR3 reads CASSQEMGPGGAYNEQFF. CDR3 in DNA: TGCGCCAGCAGCCAAGAAATGGGTCCGGGGGGGGCCTACAATGAGCAGTTCTTC.

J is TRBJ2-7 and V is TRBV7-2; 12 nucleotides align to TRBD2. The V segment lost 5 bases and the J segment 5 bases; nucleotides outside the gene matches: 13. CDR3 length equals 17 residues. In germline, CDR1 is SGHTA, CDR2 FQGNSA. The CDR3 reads CASSPTPGLAGFNEQYF. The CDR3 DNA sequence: TGTGCCAGCAGCCCAACCCCCGGACTAGCGGGGTTCAACGAGCAGTACTTC.

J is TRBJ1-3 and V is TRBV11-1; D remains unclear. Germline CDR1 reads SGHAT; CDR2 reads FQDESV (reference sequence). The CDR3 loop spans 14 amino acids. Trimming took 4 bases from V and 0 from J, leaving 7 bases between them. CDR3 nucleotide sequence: TGTGCCAGCAGCTCTACAGCCTCTGGAAACACCATATATTTT. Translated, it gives CASSSTASGNTIYF.

This chain's CDR3 is CASSARGTIYGYTF. The DNA of the CDR3 is TGTGCCAGCAGTGCCCGGGGGACCATCTATGGCTACACCTTC. The V and J genes are TRBV27 and TRBJ1-2, with a possible D match to TRBD1 (5 bases). The V and J ends lost 5 bases and 4 bases respectively, with 14 bases between them. The CDR3 is 14 amino acids. Germline CDR1 MNHEY, CDR2 SMNVEV (reference sequence).

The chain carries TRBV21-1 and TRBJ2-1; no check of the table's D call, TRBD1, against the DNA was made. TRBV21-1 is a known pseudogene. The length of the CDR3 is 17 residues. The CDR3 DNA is TGTGCCAGCAGCCATACCCCCAAACAGCTACACTACAATGAGCAGTTCTTC. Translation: CASSHTPKQLHYNEQFF.

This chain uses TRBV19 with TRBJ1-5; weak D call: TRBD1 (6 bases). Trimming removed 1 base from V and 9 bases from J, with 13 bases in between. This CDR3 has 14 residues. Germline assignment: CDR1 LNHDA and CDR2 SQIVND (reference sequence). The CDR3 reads CASSIVQGTRPQHF. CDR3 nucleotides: TGTGCCAGTAGTATAGTGCAGGGGACTCGGCCCCAGCATTTT.

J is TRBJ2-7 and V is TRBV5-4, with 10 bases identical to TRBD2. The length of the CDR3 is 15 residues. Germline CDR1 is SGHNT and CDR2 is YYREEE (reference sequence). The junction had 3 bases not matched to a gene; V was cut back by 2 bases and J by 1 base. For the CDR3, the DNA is TGTGCCAGCAGCTTAGTAGCGGGAGGTTCCTACGAGCAGTACTTC. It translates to CASSLVAGGSYEQYF.

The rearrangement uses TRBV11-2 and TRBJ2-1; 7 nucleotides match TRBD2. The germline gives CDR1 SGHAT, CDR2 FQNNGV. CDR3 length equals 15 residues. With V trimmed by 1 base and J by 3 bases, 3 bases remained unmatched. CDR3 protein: CASSLVRELYNEQFF. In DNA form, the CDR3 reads TGTGCCAGCAGCTTAGTGCGGGAGCTCTACAATGAGCAGTTCTTC.

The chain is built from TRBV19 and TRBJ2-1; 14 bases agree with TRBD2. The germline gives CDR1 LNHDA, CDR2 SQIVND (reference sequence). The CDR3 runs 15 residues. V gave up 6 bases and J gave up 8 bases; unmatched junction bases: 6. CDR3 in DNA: TGTGCCAGTAGCATTGGACTAGCGGGAGGCTATGAGCAGTTCTTC. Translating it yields CASSIGLAGGYEQFF.

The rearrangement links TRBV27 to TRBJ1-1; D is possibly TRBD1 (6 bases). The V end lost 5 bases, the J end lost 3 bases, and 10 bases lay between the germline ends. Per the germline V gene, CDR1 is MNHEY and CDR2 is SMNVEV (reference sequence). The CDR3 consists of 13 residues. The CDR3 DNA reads TGTGCCAGCAGTGCGGGACACTACACTGAAGCTTTCTTT. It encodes CASSAGHYTEAFF.

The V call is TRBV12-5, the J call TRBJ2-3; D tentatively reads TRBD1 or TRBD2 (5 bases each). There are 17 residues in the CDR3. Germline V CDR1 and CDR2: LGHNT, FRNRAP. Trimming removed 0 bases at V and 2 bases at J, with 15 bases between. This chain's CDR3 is CASGLVWGSFYTDTQYF. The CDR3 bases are TGTGCTAGTGGTTTGGTATGGGGGAGCTTCTACACAGATACGCAGTATTTT.

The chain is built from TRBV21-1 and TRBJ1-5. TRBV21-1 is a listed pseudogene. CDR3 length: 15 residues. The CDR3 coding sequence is TGTGCCAGCAGCAAAGTCTGGAGGGGGTATCAGCCCCAGCATTTT. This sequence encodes CASSKVWRGYQPQHF.

For the CDR3, the DNA is TGTGCCAGCAGCTTAGACCCCAGGGACGAGTGGACCTATGGGGCCAACGTCCTGACTTTC. Protein sequence: CASSLDPRDEWTYGANVLTF. J is TRBJ2-6 and V is TRBV11-2; perhaps D is TRBD1 or TRBD2 (5 bases each). CDR1 and CDR2 from the germline V gene are SGHAT and FQNNGV. Trimming took off 0 bases at V and 3 bases at J, with 21 bases between the two ends. CDR3 size: 20 residues.

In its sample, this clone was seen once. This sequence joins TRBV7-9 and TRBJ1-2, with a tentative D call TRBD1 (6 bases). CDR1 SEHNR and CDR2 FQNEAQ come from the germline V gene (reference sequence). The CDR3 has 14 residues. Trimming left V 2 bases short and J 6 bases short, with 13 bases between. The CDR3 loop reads CASSLSPRGHGYTF. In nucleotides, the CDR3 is TGTGCCAGCAGCTTAAGTCCCAGGGGACATGGCTACACCTTC.

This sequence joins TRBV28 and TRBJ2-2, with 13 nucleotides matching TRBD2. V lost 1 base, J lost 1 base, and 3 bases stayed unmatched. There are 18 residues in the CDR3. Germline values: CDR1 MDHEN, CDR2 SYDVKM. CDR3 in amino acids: CASSLSRLAGGNTGELFF. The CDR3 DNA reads TGTGCCAGCAGTTTATCCCGACTAGCGGGGGGGAACACCGGGGAGCTGTTTTTT.

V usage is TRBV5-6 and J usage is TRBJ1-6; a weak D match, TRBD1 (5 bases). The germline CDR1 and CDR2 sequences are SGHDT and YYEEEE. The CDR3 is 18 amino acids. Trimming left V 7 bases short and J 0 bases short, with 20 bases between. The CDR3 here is CASGTGTQPSSYNSPLHF. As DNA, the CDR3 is TGTGCCAGCGGGACCGGGACTCAACCCAGCTCCTATAATTCACCCCTCCACTTT.

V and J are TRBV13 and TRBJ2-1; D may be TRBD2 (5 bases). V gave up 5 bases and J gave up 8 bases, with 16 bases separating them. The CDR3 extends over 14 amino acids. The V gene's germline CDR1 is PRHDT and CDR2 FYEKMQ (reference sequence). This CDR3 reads CASSPWRVVDEQFF. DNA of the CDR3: TGTGCCAGCAGCCCCTGGCGGGTTGTGGATGAGCAGTTCTTC.

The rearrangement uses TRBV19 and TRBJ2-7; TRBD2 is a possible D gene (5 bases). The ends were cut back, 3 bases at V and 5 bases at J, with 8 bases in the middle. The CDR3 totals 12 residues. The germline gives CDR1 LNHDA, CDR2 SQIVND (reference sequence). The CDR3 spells CASSMGRNEQYF. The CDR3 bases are TGTGCCAGTAGTATGGGGAGAAACGAGCAGTACTTC. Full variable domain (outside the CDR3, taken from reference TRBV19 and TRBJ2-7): DGGITQSPKYLFRKEGQNVTLSCEQNLNHDAMYWYRQDPGQGLRLIYYSQIVNDFQKGDIAEGYSVSREKKESFPLTVTSAQKNPTAFYLCASSMGRNEQYFGPGTRLTVT.

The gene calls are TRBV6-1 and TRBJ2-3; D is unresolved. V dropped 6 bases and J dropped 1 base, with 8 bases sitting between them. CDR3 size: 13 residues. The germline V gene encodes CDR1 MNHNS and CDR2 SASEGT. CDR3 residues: CASRALGTDTQYF. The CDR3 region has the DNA TGTGCCAGCAGGGCCCTGGGCACAGATACGCAGTATTTT.

This chain's CDR3 is CASSADSYSYEQYF. The CDR3 DNA sequence: TGTGCCAGCAGCGCCGACAGCTACTCCTACGAGCAGTACTTC. This chain links TRBV9 with TRBJ2-7, with D possibly being TRBD1 (5 bases). The ends were cut back, 3 bases at V and 0 bases at J, with 10 bases in the middle. This CDR3 is built from 14 residues. CDR1 is SGDLS and CDR2 is YYNGEE in the germline V gene.

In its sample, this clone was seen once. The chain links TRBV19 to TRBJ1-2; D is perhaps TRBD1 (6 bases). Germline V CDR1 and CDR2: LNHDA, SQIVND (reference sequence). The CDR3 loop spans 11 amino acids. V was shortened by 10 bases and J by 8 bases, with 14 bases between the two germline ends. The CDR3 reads CAIRQAGGYTF. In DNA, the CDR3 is TGTGCCATTCGACAGGCCGGGGGCTACACCTTC.

In nucleotides, the CDR3 is TGCGCCAGCAGCCAAGAGACAGGCACAGATACGCAGTATTTT. It specifies CASSQETGTDTQYF. The chain couples TRBV4-3 to TRBJ2-3, with D possibly matching TRBD1 (5 bases). From germline, CDR1 is LGHNA and CDR2 YSLEER. The V end lost 0 bases, the J end lost 1 base, and 5 bases lay between the germline ends. The CDR3 runs 14 residues.

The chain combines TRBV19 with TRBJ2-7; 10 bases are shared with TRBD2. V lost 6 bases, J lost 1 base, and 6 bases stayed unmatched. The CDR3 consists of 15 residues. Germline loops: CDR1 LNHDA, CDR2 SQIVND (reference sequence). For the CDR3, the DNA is TGTGCCAGTAGCGTACTAGCGGGACGATCCTACGAGCAGTACTTC. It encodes CASSVLAGRSYEQYF.